This T cell receptor (beta chain) was documented in a study of T cell responses to AZD1222 COVID-19 vaccine. Study context: Timing groups of about 4 and about 12 weeks for second doses were pooled.

Whole-study results and caveats: Spike-wide coverage was observed for vaccine-associated CD4 TCRs, with dominant responses at 160-218 and 743-854. Just a handful of AZD1222 recipients were seropositive at baseline. No day 14 peak samples; only post-peak repertoires were characterized.

As for this clone: No antigen is known for it.

Germline values: CDR1 SGHAT, CDR2 FQNNGV. Trimming took 4 bases from V and 3 from J; bases not matched to a gene: 15. CDR3 length: 18 residues. The table came from immunoSEQ multiplex PCR; TCRdb's copy has only in-frame clones and leaves some out. Of around 100,000 clones in the sample, 85% to 90% were seen once. The receptor was isolated from an adult in good health. This chain links TRBV11-2 with TRBJ2-3; TRBD2 matches at 8 bases. Sequencing used peripheral blood, obtained on day 0 of AZD1222 vaccination. The CDR3 here is CASSSPRGGRGGTDTQYF. The CDR3 coding sequence is TGTGCCAGCAGCTCCCCCCGGGGGGGCAGGGGAGGGACAGATACGCAGTATTTT. The full variable domain, rest sourced from reference TRBV11-2 and TRBJ2-3, is EAGVAQSPRYKIIEKRQSVAFWCNPISGHATLYWYQQILGQGPKLLIQFQNNGVVDDSQLPKDRFSAERLKGVDSTLKIQPAKLEDSAVYLCASSSPRGGRGGTDTQYFGPGTRLTVL.